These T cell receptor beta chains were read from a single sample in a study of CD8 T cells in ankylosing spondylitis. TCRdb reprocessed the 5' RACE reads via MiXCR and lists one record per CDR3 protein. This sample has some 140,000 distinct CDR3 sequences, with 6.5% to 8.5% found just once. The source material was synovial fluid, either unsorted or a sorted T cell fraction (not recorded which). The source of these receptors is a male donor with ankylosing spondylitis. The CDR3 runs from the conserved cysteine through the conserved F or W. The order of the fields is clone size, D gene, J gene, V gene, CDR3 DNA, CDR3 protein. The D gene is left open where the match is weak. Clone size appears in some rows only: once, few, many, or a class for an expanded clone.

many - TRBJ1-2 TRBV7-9 TGTGCCAGCAGGCCAGAAGGAAGCTATGGCTACACCTTC CASRPEGSYGYTF
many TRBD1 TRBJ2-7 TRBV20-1 TGCAGTGCTAGAGCCTGGGACAGGGGATACGAGCAGTACTTC CSARAWDRGYEQYF
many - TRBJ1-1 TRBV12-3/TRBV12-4 TGTGCCAGCAGTCCCGACAGGCTGAACACTGAAGCTTTCTTT CASSPDRLNTEAFF
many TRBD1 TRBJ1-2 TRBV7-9 TGTGCCAGCAGCTTCGAAGGGGGCGCTGGCTACACCTTC CASSFEGGAGYTF
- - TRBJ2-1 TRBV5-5 TGTGCCAGCACCCCAGGGCACCCCTGCAATGAGCAGTTCTTC CASTPGHPCNEQFF
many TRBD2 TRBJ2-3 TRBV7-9 TGTGCCAGCAGCTTAGATGGCGGGGGGATCACAGATACGCAGTATTTT CASSLDGGGITDTQYF
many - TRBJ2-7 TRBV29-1 TGCAGCGTTGAAGAGGGTGGATACGAGCAGTACTTC CSVEEGGYEQYF
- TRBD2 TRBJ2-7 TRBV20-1 TGCAGTGCTAGTTCCGGGAGGGGTTACGAGCAGTACTTC CSASSGRGYEQYF
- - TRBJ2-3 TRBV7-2 TGTGCCAGCAGGCCACAGGCCACTAGCACAGATACGCAGTATTTT CASRPQATSTDTQYF
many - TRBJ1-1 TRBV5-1 TGCGCCAGCAGCTTGGAAGGGGCAGGCACTGAAGCTTTCTTT CASSLEGAGTEAFF
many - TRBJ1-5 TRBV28 TGTGCCAGCAGTTTAAGGCGGCCAGTCAATCAGCCCCAGCATTTT CASSLRRPVNQPQHF
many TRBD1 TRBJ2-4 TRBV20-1 TGCAGTGCCCTAGACAGGGGCACAAACATTCAGTACTTC CSALDRGTNIQYF
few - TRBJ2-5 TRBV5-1 TGCGCCAGCAGCACATTTCTAGGGGTTGGGGAAGAGACCCAGTACTTC CASSTFLGVGEETQYF
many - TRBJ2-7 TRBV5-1 TGCGCCAGCAGCTTGGGGAAGCAAGGCGAGCAGTACTTC CASSLGKQGEQYF
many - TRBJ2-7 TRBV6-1 TGTGCCAGCAGTGAAGGTGGGTCCTACGAGCAGTACTTC CASSEGGSYEQYF
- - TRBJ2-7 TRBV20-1 TGCAGTGCTAGAGCCACCGGGACGAGGAGTTACGAGCAGTACTTC CSARATGTRSYEQYF
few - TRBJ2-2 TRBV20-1 TGCAGTGCTCTAACTACGTCCGGGGAGCTGTTTTTT CSALTTSGELFF
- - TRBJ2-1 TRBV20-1 TGCAGTGCTAGAGATGCCTGGGAGCTCCCCGGGAATGAGCAGTTCTTC CSARDAWELPGNEQFF
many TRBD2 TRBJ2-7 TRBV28 TGTGCCAGCAAATTAGGAGACATAGCGGGAGTAGACGAGCAGTACTTC CASKLGDIAGVDEQYF
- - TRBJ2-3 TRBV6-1 TGTGCCAGCAGTCCTCCGGACAAGGATACGCAGTATTTT CASSPPDKDTQYF
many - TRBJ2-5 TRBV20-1 TGCAGTGCTAGAGTACGCAGAGGGTACCAAGAGACCCAGTACTTC CSARVRRGYQETQYF
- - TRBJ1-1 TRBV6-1 TGTGCCAGCAAACATGACCAGGGCATGAACACTGAAGCTTTCTTT CASKHDQGMNTEAFF
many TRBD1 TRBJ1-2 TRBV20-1 TGCAGTGCTAGCCCCACGGGAAGGGGGCATAACTATGGCTACACCTTC CSASPTGRGHNYGYTF
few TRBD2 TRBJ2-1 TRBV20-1 TGCAGTGCTAGAGATTTGGCTAGCGGGAGGGTCTCCTACAATGAGCAGTTCTTC CSARDLASGRVSYNEQFF
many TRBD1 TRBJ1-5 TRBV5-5 TGTGCCAGCAGCTTGGGGCAGGGGGATCAGCCCCAGCATTTT CASSLGQGDQPQHF
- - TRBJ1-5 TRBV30 TGTGCCTGGAGTGGAGAGGACCCAGGGCCCCAGCATTTT CAWSGEDPGPQHF
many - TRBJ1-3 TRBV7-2 TGTGCCAGCAGCCTAGGGGCAGGGAAAAACACCATATATTTT CASSLGAGKNTIYF
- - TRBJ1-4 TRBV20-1 TGCAGTGCTCAAAATGTTGCAACTAATGAAAAACTGTTTTTT CSAQNVATNEKLFF
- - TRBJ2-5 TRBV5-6 TGTGCCAGCAGCTTGGGACCTACCCAAGAGACCCAGTACTTC CASSLGPTQETQYF
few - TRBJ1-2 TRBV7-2 TGTGCCAGCAGCCCAAGGGTGGGCTACACCTTC CASSPRVGYTF
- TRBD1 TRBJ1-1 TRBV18 TGTGCCAGCTCACCCTCGACAGGGTTGAACACTGAAGCTTTCTTT CASSPSTGLNTEAFF
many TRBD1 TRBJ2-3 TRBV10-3 TGTGCCATCAGTGACCTACAGGGGGGAGTGTCAACAGATACGCAGTATTTT CAISDLQGGVSTDTQYF
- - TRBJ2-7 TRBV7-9 TGTGCCAGCAGCTTAGGGACGGGGGGCCCTACCGCGCAGTACTTC CASSLGTGGPTAQYF
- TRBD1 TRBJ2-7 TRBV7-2 TGTGCCAGCAGCTCCCAGGGACAGGGTTTTCGAGAGCAGTACTTC CASSSQGQGFREQYF
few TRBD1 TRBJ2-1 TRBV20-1 TGCAGTGCTAGAGTCCTCAGGGGGAGTATATCCTACAATGAGCAGTTCTTC CSARVLRGSISYNEQFF
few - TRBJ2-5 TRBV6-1 TGTGCCAGCAATAGGGCAGGGGCCCAAGAGACCCAGTACTTC CASNRAGAQETQYF
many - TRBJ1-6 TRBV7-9 TGTGCCAGCACTCTACAGGGCCCGAATTCACCCCTCCACTTT CASTLQGPNSPLHF
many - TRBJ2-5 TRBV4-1 TGCGCCAGCAGCCAAGGCCCCGGCGGGGTTCAAGAGACCCAGTACTTC CASSQGPGGVQETQYF
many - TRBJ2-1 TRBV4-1 TGCGCCAGCAGCCAAGAGGAGGGCAGGGGGCAGTTCTTC CASSQEEGRGQFF
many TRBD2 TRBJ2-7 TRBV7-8 TGTGCCAGCAGCGGACTAGCTGCCTACGAGCAGTACTTC CASSGLAAYEQYF
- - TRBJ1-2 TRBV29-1 TGCAGCGCGGACGGTGGAGGTAGTGGCTACACCTTC CSADGGGSGYTF
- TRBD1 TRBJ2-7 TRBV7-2 TGTGCCAGCAGCTCTCGGACAGGCTCGGACGAGCAGTACTTC CASSSRTGSDEQYF